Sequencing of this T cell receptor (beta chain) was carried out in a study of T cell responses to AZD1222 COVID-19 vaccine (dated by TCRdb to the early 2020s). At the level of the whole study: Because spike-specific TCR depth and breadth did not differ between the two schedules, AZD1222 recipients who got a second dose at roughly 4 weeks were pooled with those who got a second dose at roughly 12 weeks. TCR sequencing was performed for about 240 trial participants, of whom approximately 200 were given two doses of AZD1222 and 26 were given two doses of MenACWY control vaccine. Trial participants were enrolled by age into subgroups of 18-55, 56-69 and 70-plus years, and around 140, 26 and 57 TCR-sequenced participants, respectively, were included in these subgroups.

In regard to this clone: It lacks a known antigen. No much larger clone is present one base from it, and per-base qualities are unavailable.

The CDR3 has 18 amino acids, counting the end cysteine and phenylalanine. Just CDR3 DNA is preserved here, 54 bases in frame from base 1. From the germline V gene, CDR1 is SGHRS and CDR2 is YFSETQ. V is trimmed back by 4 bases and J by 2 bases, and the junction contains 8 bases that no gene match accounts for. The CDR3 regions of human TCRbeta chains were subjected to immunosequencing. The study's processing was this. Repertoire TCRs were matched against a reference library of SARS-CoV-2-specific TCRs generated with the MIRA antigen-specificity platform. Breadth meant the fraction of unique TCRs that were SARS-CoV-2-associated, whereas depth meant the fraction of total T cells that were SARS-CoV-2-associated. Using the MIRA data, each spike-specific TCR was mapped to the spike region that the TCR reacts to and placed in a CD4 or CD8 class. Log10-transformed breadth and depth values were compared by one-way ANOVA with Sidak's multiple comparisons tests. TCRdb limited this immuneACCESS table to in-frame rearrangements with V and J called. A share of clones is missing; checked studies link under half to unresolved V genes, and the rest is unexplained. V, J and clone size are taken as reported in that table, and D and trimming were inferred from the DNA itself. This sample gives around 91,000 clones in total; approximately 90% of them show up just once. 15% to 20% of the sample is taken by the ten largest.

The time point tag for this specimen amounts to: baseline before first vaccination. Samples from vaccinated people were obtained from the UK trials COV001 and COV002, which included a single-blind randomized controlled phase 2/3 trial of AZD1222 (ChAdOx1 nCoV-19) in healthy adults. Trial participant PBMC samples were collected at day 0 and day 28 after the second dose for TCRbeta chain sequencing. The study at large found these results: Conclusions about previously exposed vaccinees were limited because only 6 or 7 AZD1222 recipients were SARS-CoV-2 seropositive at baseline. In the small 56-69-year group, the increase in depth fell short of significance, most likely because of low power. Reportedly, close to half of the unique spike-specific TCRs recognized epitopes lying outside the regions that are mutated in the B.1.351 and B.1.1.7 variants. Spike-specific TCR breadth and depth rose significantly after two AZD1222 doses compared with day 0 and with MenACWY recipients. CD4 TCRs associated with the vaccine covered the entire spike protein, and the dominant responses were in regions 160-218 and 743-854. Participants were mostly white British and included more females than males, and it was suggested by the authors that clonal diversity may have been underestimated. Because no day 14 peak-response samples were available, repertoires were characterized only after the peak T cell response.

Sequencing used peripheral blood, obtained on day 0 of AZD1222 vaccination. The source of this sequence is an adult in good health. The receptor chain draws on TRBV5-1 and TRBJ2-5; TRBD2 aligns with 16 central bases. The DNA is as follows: TGCGCCAGCAGCATCGGGACTAGCGGGGGGGTGAAGCAAGAGACCCAGTACTTC. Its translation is CASSIGTSGGVKQETQYF.